This entry concerns a single T cell receptor (beta chain). Its cognate antigen is unknown. The PCR ran on 60 Vbeta and 13 Jbeta primers. Sequencing used immunoSEQ multiplex PCR; TCRdb keeps in-frame clones, though not all of them. The table for this sample gives 74,000 or so clones. This record belongs to a study of cytomegalovirus exposure and HLA in healthy donors. The study's findings and limits: Later analysis suggested links between common viral pathogens and several top significant clusters. There were approximately 150 TCR beta chains listed as cytomegalovirus-associated.

Germline-derived CDR1 and CDR2 are SQVTM and ANQGSEA. After removal of 4 bases from V and 4 bases from J, the junction contained 10 bases not matched to a gene. The length of the CDR3 is 14 residues. The receptor was derived from a woman aged 60-70 years in good health and CMV-seronegative. Specimen: PBMCs. This chain links TRBV29-1 with TRBJ2-7; 7 nucleotides line up with TRBD1. CDR3: CSVVPRDREYEQYF. Here the CDR3 DNA reads TGCAGCGTTGTCCCGCGCGACAGGGAGTACGAGCAGTACTTC.